The next 30 T cell receptor beta chains were all read from a single sample in a study of beta chain features in type 1 diabetes. Study-wide results and limits: When Type 1 diabetes patients were examined, their TCRB CDR3s proved moderately but significantly shorter in all four CD4+ subsets.

The isolated RNA, all of it, was reverse transcribed, so expressed TCRB transcripts were what got sequenced. Sequencing was performed with immunoSEQ multiplex PCR; in TCRdb, only in-frame clones are kept and a portion is missing. The table shows around 360,000 clones, with about 12% occurring only once. For these receptors, no antigen is known. Sample: naive CD4+ T cells from blood. The receptor source for this set is a woman in her late teens or twenties with type 1 diabetes.

This clone occurred a few times. This chain links TRBV7-2 with TRBJ1-6, with D uncertain. This CDR3 has 15 residues. V lost 5 bases and J lost 1, with 9 bases in between. The germline gives CDR1 SGHTA, CDR2 FQGNSA. The CDR3 DNA follows: TGTGCCAGCAGCCTAGGACTTTCCTATAATTCACCCCTCCACTTT. The encoded protein is CASSLGLSYNSPLHF.

The V gene is TRBV5-1, the J gene TRBJ2-5, with D possibly being TRBD2 (5 bases). Looked up from germline, CDR1 is SGHRS and CDR2 is YFSETQ. The CDR3 is 16 amino acids. V shed 0 bases and J shed 2 bases, with 14 bases lying between them. CDR3 in amino acids: CASSLASVEGQETQYF. In DNA form, the CDR3 reads TGCGCCAGCAGCTTGGCCTCAGTAGAGGGACAAGAGACCCAGTACTTC.

The chain is built from TRBV30 and TRBJ2-1; 8 bases match TRBD1. The CDR3 is 13 amino acids. Looked up from germline, CDR1 is GTSNPN and CDR2 is SVGIG (reference sequence). Trimming at V came to 0 bases and at J to 9 bases, leaving 4 bases not matched to a gene. The CDR3 DNA is TGTGCCTGGAGTGTATATGACAGGGGTGAGCAGTTCTTC. Translated: CAWSVYDRGEQFF.

This clone was seen a few times. The chain links TRBV6-6 to TRBJ2-2; D possibly corresponds to TRBD1 (6 bases). Trimming shortened V by 4 bases and J by 4 bases, and 13 bases separated the two germline ends. The CDR3 runs to 15 residues. From germline, CDR1 is MNHNY and CDR2 SVGAGI (reference sequence). In DNA, the CDR3 is TGTGCCAGCAGTTCACAGGGTGGTATCACCGGGGAGCTGTTTTTT. Protein product: CASSSQGGITGELFF.

The chain combines TRBV28 with TRBJ2-5; TRBD1 might be the D (7 bases). Germline V gene sequence: CDR1 MDHEN, CDR2 SYDVKM. The CDR3 covers 14 residues. The V and J ends lost 8 bases and 7 bases respectively, with 20 bases between them. CDR3 amino acids: CASRRPQGRGTQYF. CDR3 in DNA: TGTGCCAGCCGCCGCCCACAGGGGCGGGGGACCCAGTACTTC.

This clone was found a few times. The chain has TRBV14 and TRBJ2-2; 12 nucleotides align to TRBD2. Trimming cost V 1 base and J 4 bases; bases outside gene matches: 4. This CDR3 contains 17 residues. Germline V gives CDR1 SGHDN, CDR2 FVKESK. For the CDR3, the DNA is TGTGCCAGCAGCCAAGGGTTGACTAGCGGGAGCACCGGGGAGCTGTTTTTT. Translated, it gives CASSQGLTSGSTGELFF.

About this clone itself: This sample also contains other DNA sequences that code for the same CDR3. This chain connects TRBV5-4 to TRBJ2-3; 11 bases are a match to TRBD2. Losses at the gene ends were 0 bases for V and 6 bases for J; bases not matched to a gene: 0. From germline, CDR1 is SGHNT and CDR2 YYREEE (reference sequence). The CDR3 length is 14 residues. The CDR3 DNA follows: TGTGCCAGCAGCTTGGGACTAGCGGGGGATACGCAGTATTTT. Translated, it gives CASSLGLAGDTQYF. The complete variable domain, with remaining parts taken from reference TRBV5-4 and TRBJ2-3, reads ETGVTQSPTHLIKTRGQQVTLRCSSQSGHNTVSWYQQALGQGPQFIFQYYREEENGRGNFPPRFSGLQFPNYSSELNVNALELDDSALYLCASSLGLAGDTQYFGPGTRLTVL.

J is TRBJ1-2 and V is TRBV4-3; 7 bases agree with TRBD1. V was pared by 4 bases and J by 5 bases, with 10 bases of the junction left unmatched. The germline CDR1 and CDR2 sequences are LGHNA and YSLEER. The CDR3 spans 15 residues. CDR3 in DNA: TGCGCCAGCAGCCGATCTCAGACAGGGCAGTATGGCTACACCTTC. Its protein product is CASSRSQTGQYGYTF.

This clone appeared a few times. In the same sample, other DNA sequences code for this CDR3. This chain links TRBV18 with TRBJ2-7; weak D call: TRBD2 (6 bases). The germline V gene encodes CDR1 KGHSH and CDR2 LQKENI. With 6 bases removed from V and 4 bases from J, the gap between germline ends came to 16 bases. The CDR3 totals 14 residues. The CDR3 here is CASSPAGPPYEQYF. The CDR3 DNA sequence: TGTGCCAGCTCCCCTGCGGGGCCCCCATACGAGCAGTACTTC.

This clone was observed a few times. The chain recombines TRBV5-4 with TRBJ2-2, with D hard to call. The CDR3 covers 13 residues. The V gene lost 4 bases and the J gene lost 2 bases, with 6 bases spanning the gap. Germline V gives CDR1 SGHNT, CDR2 YYREEE (reference sequence). This CDR3 reads CASSQINTGELFF. DNA for the CDR3: TGTGCCAGCAGCCAAATTAACACCGGGGAGCTGTTTTTT.

The chain has TRBV23-1 and TRBJ2-5, with 9 nucleotides matching TRBD2. TRBV23-1 is marked as an open reading frame, function uncertain. After removal of 0 bases from V and 5 bases from J, the junction contained 13 bases not matched to a gene. The CDR3 is made up of 18 amino acids. CDR3 loop: CASSQSSSGDNLGETQYF. CDR3 nucleotides: TGCGCCAGCAGTCAATCCTCTAGCGGGGACAACCTGGGGGAGACCCAGTACTTC.

This clone occurred a few times. The identical CDR3 is also encoded by other nucleotide sequences in the sample. J is TRBJ2-3 and V is TRBV7-2, with D tentatively TRBD1 (6 bases). Germline CDR1 reads SGHTA; CDR2 reads FQGNSA. Trimming left V 4 bases short and J 3 bases short, with 8 bases between. The CDR3 contains 13 residues. The CDR3 here is CASSSRGTDTQYF. DNA for the CDR3: TGTGCCAGCAGCTCTAGGGGGACAGATACGCAGTATTTT.

The chain combines TRBV4-1 with TRBJ2-5, with 9 positions matching TRBD1. This CDR3 is built from 16 residues. The germline CDR1 and CDR2 sequences are MGHRA and YSYEKL. V trimming: 4 bases; J trimming: 4 bases; junction bases outside the gene matches: 10. CDR3 coding DNA: TGCGCCAGCAGCCGAACCGGGACAGGGTCTGGAGAGACCCAGTACTTC. Translated: CASSRTGTGSGETQYF.

This chain joins TRBV5-1 and TRBJ2-3; the match to TRBD2 covers 7 bases. The CDR3 loop spans 14 amino acids. Looked up from germline, CDR1 is SGHRS and CDR2 is YFSETQ. V lost 5 bases, J lost 6 bases, and 9 bases stayed unmatched. CDR3 DNA: TGCGCCAGCAGTGCCCCCACTAGCGTCGATACGCAGTATTTT. Translation: CASSAPTSVDTQYF.

V is TRBV5-1 and J is TRBJ1-3; D not certain. The CDR3 runs to 16 residues. CDR1 and CDR2 from the germline V gene are SGHRS and YFSETQ. Trimming left V 2 bases short and J 2 bases short, with 14 bases between. As DNA, the CDR3 is TGCGCCAGCAGCTTTACCTACACGGGAGCTGGAAACACCATATATTTT. Encoded protein: CASSFTYTGAGNTIYF.

This clone was seen only a few times. The chain employs TRBV7-9 and TRBJ1-5, with a weak D call TRBD1 (5 bases). Between the trimmed V and J ends, which lost 1 base and 4 bases, there was a span of 11 bases. Germline lookup yields CDR1 SEHNR and CDR2 FQNEAQ (reference sequence). The CDR3 loop spans 15 amino acids. Here the CDR3 reads CASSLGGDRNQPQHF. The CDR3, as DNA: TGTGCCAGCAGCTTAGGTGGTGACAGAAATCAGCCCCAGCATTTT.

The V gene is TRBV4-3, the J gene TRBJ1-2, with a possible D match to TRBD1 (6 bases). In germline, CDR1 is LGHNA, CDR2 YSLEER. V lost 4 bases and J 2 bases, leaving 14 bases between the germline ends. This CDR3 contains 15 residues. The CDR3: CASSPNRRGNYGYTF. CDR3 DNA: TGCGCCAGCAGCCCCAATCGCAGGGGAAACTATGGCTACACCTTC.

This sequence joins TRBV6-6 and TRBJ1-1; 7 nucleotides agree with TRBD1. This CDR3 spans 13 amino acids. The J segment lost 8 bases and the V segment lost 5 bases, leaving 8 bases of the junction unmatched. The germline V gene has CDR1 MNHNY and CDR2 SVGAGI (reference sequence). CDR3 protein: CASSTYRDREAFF. CDR3 coding DNA: TGTGCCAGCAGTACTTACCGGGACAGAGAAGCTTTCTTT.

The table lists this clone with a few counts. The chain employs TRBV4-3 and TRBJ2-1; 12 positions match TRBD2. The CDR3 consists of 16 residues. With 5 bases clipped from V and 8 bases from J, the junction kept 10 bases outside the gene matches. CDR1 and CDR2 from the germline V gene are LGHNA and YSLEER. CDR3: CASSYLRLAGEDEQFF. The CDR3 bases are TGCGCCAGCAGCTACCTACGACTAGCGGGAGAAGATGAGCAGTTCTTC.

This clone was observed a handful of times. The chain employs TRBV2 and TRBJ2-7; TRBD1 agrees at 11 bases. Germline V gives CDR1 SNHLY, CDR2 FYNNEI. This CDR3 is built from 15 residues. With V trimmed by 4 bases and J by 2 bases, 4 bases remained unmatched. This CDR3 reads CASSGTGGITYEQYF. The CDR3 coding sequence is TGTGCCAGCAGTGGGACAGGGGGCATCACCTACGAGCAGTACTTC.

This clone turned up a few times. This chain links TRBV11-2 with TRBJ2-1; 8 positions agree with TRBD2. Per the germline V gene, CDR1 is SGHAT and CDR2 is FQNNGV. J gave up 2 bases and V 5 bases, and 2 bases lay outside the gene matches. This CDR3 contains 14 residues. This chain's CDR3 is CASSPGGAYNEQFF. For the CDR3, the DNA is TGTGCCAGCAGCCCCGGGGGGGCCTACAATGAGCAGTTCTTC.

This clone came up a few times. This chain connects TRBV5-6 to TRBJ2-2, with D hard to call. Looked up from germline, CDR1 is SGHDT and CDR2 is YYEEEE. This CDR3 is 16 amino acids long. Trimming shortened V by 4 bases and J by 3 bases, and 16 bases separated the two germline ends. DNA of the CDR3: TGTGCCAGCAGCGAGAGCACGGTTTGGTACACCGGGGAGCTGTTTTTT. It specifies CASSESTVWYTGELFF.

This chain connects TRBV4-3 to TRBJ2-7; 8 bases fit TRBD2. V was clipped by 1 base and J by 5 bases; unmatched bases: 7. Looked up from germline, CDR1 is LGHNA and CDR2 is YSLEER. This CDR3 is built from 15 residues. Written as DNA, the CDR3 is TGCGCCAGCAGCCAAGGACAGCGGGGGCTCCACGAGCAGTACTTC. As protein: CASSQGQRGLHEQYF.

The chain couples TRBV10-3 to TRBJ1-1; TRBD1 aligns across 9 bases. CDR1 is ENHRY and CDR2 is SYGVKD in the germline V gene. The CDR3 sequence is 13 residues long. The trim removed 6 bases at V and 4 bases at J, leaving 3 bases unmatched. This chain's CDR3 is CAIRGTGTTEAFF. Written as DNA, the CDR3 is TGTGCCATCAGGGGGACAGGGACCACTGAAGCTTTCTTT.

This clone was picked up a small number of times. The chain has TRBV6-5 and TRBJ2-7; 8 bases match TRBD2. After removal of 6 bases from V and 1 base from J, the junction contained 8 bases not matched to a gene. CDR1 and CDR2 from the germline V gene are MNHEY and SVGAGI. This CDR3 comprises 15 residues. The CDR3 DNA reads TGTGCCAGCAGCCACCGGGGGGGAGAGTCCTACGAGCAGTACTTC. Amino acids: CASSHRGGESYEQYF.

This chain links TRBV6-5 with TRBJ2-5, with D possibly being TRBD1 (6 bases). The V and J ends lost 4 bases and 4 bases respectively, with 13 bases between them. Looked up from germline, CDR1 is MNHEY and CDR2 is SVGAGI. The CDR3 runs to 14 residues. The CDR3: CASSFGGAGETQYF. DNA for the CDR3: TGTGCCAGCAGTTTTGGGGGCGCGGGAGAGACCCAGTACTTC.

The chain links TRBV29-1 to TRBJ2-3; weak D call: TRBD2 (6 bases). Per the germline V gene, CDR1 is SQVTM and CDR2 is ANQGSEA. CDR3 length equals 15 residues. Trimming left V 7 bases short and J 2 bases short, with 19 bases between. CDR3 DNA: TGCAGCGCCCTGAGACTAGTCCCCCCCACAGATACGCAGTATTTT. It is translated as CSALRLVPPTDTQYF.

This clone was seen just once. The chain recombines TRBV6-5 with TRBJ2-6; D remains ambiguous. Germline CDR1 is MNHEY and CDR2 is SVGAGI. V was cut by 7 bases and J by 2 bases, with 12 bases left in between. This CDR3 spans 15 amino acids. In DNA form, the CDR3 reads TGTGCCAGCACCCTTATCCCTACTGGGGCCAACGTCCTGACTTTC. As protein: CASTLIPTGANVLTF.

The chain combines TRBV6-5 with TRBJ1-1; D unclear. V lost 8 bases, J lost 2 bases, and 18 bases lay in between. The CDR3 sequence is 15 residues long. Looked up from germline, CDR1 is MNHEY and CDR2 is SVGAGI. The CDR3: CASRFTAIKNTEAFF. Here the CDR3 DNA reads TGTGCCAGCCGATTTACTGCGATTAAAAACACTGAAGCTTTCTTT.

The chain combines TRBV15 with TRBJ1-1, with D perhaps TRBD1 (6 bases). In germline, CDR1 is LNHNV, CDR2 YYDKDF (reference sequence). The germline V and J ends were trimmed by 1 base and 1 base, with 10 bases remaining between them. The CDR3 is 15 residues long. This chain's CDR3 is CATSRARGSNTEAFF. CDR3 nucleotide sequence: TGTGCCACCAGCAGAGCCAGGGGATCGAACACTGAAGCTTTCTTT.